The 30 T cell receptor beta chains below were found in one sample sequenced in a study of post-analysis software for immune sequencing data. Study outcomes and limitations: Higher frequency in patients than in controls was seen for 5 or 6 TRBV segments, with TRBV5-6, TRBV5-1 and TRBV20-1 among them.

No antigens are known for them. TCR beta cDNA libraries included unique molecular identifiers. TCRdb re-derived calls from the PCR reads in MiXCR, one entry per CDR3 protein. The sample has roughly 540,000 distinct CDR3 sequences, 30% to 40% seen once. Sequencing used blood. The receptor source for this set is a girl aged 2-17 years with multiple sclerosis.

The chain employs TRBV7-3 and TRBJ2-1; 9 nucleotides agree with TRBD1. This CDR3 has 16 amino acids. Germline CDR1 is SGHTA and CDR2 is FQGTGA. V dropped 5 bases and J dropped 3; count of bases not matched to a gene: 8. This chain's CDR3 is CASSPADRGSYNEQFF. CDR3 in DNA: TGTGCCAGCAGCCCCGCGGACAGGGGAAGCTACAATGAGCAGTTCTTC. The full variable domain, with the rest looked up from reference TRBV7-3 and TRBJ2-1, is GAGVSQTPSNKVTEKGKYVELRCDPISGHTALYWYRQSLGQGPEFLIYFQGTGAADDSGLPNDRFFAVRPEGSVSTLKIQRTERGDSAVYLCASSPADRGSYNEQFFGPGTRLTVL.

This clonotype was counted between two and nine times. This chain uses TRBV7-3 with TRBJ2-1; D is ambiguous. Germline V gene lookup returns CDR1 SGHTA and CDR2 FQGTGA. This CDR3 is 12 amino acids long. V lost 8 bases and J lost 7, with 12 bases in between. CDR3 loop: CASDIDWNEQFF. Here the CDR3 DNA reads TGTGCCAGCGATATTGACTGGAATGAGCAGTTCTTC.

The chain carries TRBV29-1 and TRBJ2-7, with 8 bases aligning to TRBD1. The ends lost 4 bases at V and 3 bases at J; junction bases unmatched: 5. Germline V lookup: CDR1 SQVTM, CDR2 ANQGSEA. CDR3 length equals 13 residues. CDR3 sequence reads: CSVGGTGIYEQYF. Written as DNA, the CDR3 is TGCAGCGTTGGGGGGACAGGCATCTACGAGCAGTACTTC.

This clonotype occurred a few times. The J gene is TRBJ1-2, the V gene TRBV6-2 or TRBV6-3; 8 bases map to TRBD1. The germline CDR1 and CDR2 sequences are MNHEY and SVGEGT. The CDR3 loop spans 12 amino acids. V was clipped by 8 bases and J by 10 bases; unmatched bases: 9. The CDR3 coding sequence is TGTGCCAGCTGCCGGACAGGGAAGGACTACACCTTC. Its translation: CASCRTGKDYTF.

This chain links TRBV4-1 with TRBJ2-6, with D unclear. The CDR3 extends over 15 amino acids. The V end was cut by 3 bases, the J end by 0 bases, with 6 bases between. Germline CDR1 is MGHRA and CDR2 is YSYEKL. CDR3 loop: CASSHQNSGANVLTF. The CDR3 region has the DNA TGCGCCAGCAGCCACCAAAACTCTGGGGCCAACGTCCTGACTTTC.

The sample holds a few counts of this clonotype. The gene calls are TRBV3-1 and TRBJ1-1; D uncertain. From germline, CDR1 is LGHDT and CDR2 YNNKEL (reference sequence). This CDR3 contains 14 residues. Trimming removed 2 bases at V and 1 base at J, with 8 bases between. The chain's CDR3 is CASSQQLSNTEAFF. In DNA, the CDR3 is TGTGCCAGCAGCCAACAGCTCTCGAACACTGAAGCTTTCTTT.

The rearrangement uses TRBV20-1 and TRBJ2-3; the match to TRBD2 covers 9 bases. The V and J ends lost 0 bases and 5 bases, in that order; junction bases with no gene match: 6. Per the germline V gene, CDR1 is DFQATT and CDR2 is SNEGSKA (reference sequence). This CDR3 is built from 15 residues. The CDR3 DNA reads TGCAGTGCTAGAGATCTTAGCGGGGGTTTAGATACGCAGTATTTT. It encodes CSARDLSGGLDTQYF.

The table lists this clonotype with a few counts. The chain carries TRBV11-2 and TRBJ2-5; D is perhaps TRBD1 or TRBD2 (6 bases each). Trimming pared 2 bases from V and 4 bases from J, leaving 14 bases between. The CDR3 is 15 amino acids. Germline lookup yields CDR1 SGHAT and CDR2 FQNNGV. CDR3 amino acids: CASSLRGLGRETQYF. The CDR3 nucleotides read TGTGCCAGCAGCTTACGGGGGCTCGGGAGAGAGACCCAGTACTTC.

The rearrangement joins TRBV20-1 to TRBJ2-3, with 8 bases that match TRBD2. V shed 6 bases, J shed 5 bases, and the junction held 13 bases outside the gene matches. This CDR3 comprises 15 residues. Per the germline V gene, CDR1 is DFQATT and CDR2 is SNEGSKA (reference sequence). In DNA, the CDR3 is TGCAGTGCCCCCAGGGTGAGCGGGGGAGGAGATACGCAGTATTTT. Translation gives CSAPRVSGGGDTQYF.

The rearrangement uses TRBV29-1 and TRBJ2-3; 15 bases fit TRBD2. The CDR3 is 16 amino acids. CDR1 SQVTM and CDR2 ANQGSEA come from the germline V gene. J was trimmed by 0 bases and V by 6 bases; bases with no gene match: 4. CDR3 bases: TGCAGCGTAGCCGGGACTAGCGGGGGGAGCACAGATACGCAGTATTTT. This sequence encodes CSVAGTSGGSTDTQYF.

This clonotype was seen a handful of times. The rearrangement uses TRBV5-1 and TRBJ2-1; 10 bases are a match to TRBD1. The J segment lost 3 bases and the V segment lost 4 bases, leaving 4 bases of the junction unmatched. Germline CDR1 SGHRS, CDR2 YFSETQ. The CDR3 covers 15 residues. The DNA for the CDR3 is TGCGCCAGCAGCCCGACAGGGGGCTTCTACAATGAGCAGTTCTTC. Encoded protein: CASSPTGGFYNEQFF.

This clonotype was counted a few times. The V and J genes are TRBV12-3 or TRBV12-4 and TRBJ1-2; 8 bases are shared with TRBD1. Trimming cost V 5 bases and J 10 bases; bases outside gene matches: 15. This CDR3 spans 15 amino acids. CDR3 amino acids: CASSVLAGTGGDYTF. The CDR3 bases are TGTGCCAGCAGTGTCCTCGCCGGGACAGGAGGTGACTACACCTTC.

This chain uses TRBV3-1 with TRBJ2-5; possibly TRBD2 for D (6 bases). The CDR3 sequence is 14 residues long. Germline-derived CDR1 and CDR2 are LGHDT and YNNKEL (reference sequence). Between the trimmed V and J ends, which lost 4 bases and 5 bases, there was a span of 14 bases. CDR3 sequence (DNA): TGTGCCAGCAGCCTCCGGGGGAGTGAGGAGACCCAGTACTTC. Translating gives CASSLRGSEETQYF.

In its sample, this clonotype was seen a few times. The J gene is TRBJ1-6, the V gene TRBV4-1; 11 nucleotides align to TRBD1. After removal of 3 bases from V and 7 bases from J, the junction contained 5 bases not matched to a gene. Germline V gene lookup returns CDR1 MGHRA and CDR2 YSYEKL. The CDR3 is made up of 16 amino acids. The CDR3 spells CASSQSGTGGNSPLHF. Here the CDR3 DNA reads TGCGCCAGCAGCCAGTCCGGGACAGGGGGGAATTCACCCCTCCACTTT.

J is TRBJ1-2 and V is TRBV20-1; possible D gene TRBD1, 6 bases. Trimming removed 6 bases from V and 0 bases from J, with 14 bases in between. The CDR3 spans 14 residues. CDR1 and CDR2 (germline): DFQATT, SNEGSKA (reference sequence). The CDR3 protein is CSAPLQGPNYGYTF. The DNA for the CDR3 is TGCAGTGCCCCCTTACAGGGACCTAACTATGGCTACACCTTC.

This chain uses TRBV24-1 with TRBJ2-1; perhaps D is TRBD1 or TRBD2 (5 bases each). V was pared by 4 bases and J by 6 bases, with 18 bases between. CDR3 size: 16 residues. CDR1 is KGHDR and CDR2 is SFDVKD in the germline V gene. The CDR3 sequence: CATSDLGRSGSNEQFF. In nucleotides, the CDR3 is TGTGCCACCAGTGACCTGGGTAGATCAGGGAGCAATGAGCAGTTCTTC.

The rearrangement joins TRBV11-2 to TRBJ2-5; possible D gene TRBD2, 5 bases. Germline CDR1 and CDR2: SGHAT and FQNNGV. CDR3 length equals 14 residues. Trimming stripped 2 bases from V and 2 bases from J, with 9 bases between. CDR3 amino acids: CASSLTRSQETQYF. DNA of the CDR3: TGTGCCAGCAGCTTAACTAGGTCGCAAGAGACCCAGTACTTC.

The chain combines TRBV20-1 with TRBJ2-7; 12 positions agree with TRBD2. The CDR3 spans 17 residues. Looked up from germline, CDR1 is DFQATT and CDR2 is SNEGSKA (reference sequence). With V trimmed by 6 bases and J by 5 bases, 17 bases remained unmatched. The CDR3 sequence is CSATGLAGAPKEDEQYF. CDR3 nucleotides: TGCAGTGCCACGGGACTAGCGGGCGCCCCAAAAGAGGACGAGCAGTACTTC.

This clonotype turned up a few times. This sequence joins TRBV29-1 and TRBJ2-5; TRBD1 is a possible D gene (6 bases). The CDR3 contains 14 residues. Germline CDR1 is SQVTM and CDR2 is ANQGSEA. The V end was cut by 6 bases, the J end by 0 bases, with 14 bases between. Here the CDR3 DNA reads TGCAGCGTCAGAGGGGGACCGTACCAAGAGACCCAGTACTTC. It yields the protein CSVRGGPYQETQYF.

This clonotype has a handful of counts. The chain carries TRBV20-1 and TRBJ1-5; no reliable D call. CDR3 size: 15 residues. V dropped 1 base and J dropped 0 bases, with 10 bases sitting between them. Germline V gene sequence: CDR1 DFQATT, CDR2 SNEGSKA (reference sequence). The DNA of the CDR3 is TGCAGTGCTAGAGTGGGCCAGATTAGCAATCAGCCCCAGCATTTT. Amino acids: CSARVGQISNQPQHF.

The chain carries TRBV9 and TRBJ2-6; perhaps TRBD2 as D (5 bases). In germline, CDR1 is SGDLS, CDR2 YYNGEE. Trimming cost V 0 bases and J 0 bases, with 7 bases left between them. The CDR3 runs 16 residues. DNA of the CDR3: TGTGCCAGCAGCGTAGTAGGGAGCTCTGGGGCCAACGTCCTGACTTTC. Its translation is CASSVVGSSGANVLTF.

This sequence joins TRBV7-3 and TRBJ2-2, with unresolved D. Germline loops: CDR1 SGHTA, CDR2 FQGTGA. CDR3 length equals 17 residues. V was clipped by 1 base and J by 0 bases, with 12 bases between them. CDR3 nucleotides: TGTGCCAGCAGCTTAAGTACGTTGGCAGCGAACACCGGGGAGCTGTTTTTT. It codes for CASSLSTLAANTGELFF.

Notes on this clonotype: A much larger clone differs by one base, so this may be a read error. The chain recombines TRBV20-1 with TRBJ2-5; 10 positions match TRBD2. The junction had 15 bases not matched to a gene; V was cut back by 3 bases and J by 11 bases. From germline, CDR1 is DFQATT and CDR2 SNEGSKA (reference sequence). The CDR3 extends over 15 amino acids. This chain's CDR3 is CSASRLAGGYNEQYF. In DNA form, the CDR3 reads TGCAGTGCTAGTAGGTTAGCGGGGGGCTACAATGAGCAGTACTTC.

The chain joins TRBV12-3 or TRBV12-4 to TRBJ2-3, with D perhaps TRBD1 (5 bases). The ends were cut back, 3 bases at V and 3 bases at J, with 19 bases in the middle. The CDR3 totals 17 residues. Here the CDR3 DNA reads TGTGCCAGCAGTTTGTACCCACTGGACAACCCTACAGATACGCAGTATTTT. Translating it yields CASSLYPLDNPTDTQYF.

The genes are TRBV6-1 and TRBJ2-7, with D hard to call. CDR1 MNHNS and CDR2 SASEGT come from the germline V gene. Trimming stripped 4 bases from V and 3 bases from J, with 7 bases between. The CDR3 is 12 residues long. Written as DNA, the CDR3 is TGTGCCAGCAGTGGTGTAGGCTACGAGCAGTACTTC. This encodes CASSGVGYEQYF.

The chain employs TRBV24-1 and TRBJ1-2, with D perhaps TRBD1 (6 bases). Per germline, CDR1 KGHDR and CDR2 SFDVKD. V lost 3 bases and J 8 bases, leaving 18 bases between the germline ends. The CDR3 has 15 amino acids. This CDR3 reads CATSDPGVSTSGYTF. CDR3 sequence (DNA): TGTGCCACCAGTGATCCAGGGGTGTCCACTTCCGGCTACACCTTC.

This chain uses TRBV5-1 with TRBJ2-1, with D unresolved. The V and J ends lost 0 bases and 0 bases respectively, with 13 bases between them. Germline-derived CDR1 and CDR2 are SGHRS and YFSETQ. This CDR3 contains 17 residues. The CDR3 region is CASSLVGRSSSYNEQFF. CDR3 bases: TGCGCCAGCAGCTTGGTGGGCAGGTCAAGCTCCTACAATGAGCAGTTCTTC.

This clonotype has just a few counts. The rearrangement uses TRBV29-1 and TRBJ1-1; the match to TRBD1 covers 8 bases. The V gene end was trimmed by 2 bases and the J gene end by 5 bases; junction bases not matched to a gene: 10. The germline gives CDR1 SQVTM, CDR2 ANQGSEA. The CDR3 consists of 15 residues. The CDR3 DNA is TGCAGCGTTGAAAGCCGGACAGGGAGGGAAACTGAAGCTTTCTTT. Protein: CSVESRTGRETEAFF.

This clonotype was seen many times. The CDR3 spells CASDGGENSYEQYF. The CDR3 bases are TGTGCCAGCGACGGGGGGGAAAACTCCTACGAGCAGTACTTC. The genes are TRBV2 and TRBJ2-7; TRBD2 agrees at 8 bases. Trimming took 8 bases from V and 0 from J; bases not matched to a gene: 6. This CDR3 region has 14 residues. Germline lookup yields CDR1 SNHLY and CDR2 FYNNEI.

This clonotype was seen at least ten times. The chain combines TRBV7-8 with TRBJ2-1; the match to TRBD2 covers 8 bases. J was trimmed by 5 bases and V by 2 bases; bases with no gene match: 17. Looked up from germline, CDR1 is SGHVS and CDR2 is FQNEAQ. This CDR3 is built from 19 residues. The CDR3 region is CASSLWRPGRTSRDNEQFF. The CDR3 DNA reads TGTGCCAGCAGCTTATGGCGACCCGGGAGGACTAGCAGGGACAATGAGCAGTTCTTC.